This TCR beta chain is drawn from a study of shared clonotypes between healthy human individuals. The data were produced by immunoSEQ multiplex PCR, yet TCRdb's version contains in-frame clones alone and is incomplete. The sample has roughly 2 million clones, 95% seen once. CD4+ cells yielded CD45RA+ naive and CD45RA-negative memory subsets. Study-wide results and limits: Sequencing depth was predicted to influence how clonotypes are shared among donors. Clonotypes that were shared across a few donors made up around 5% of naive CD4 clonotypes.

In the case of this clone: The antigen is unknown.

Germline V gene lookup returns CDR1 SGHRS and CDR2 YFSETQ. The CDR3 loop spans 14 amino acids. V dropped 4 bases and J dropped 1 base, with 11 bases sitting between them. V usage is TRBV5-1 and J usage is TRBJ2-5, with D possibly being TRBD1 (6 bases). The receptor was isolated from a man aged 18 to 35 in good health. Material for sequencing was naive CD4+ T cells sorted from blood. Subset specified: CD45RA+ positively selected. CDR3: CASSADRSQETQYF. CDR3 DNA sequence: TGCGCCAGCAGCGCAGACAGGTCCCAAGAGACCCAGTACTTC.